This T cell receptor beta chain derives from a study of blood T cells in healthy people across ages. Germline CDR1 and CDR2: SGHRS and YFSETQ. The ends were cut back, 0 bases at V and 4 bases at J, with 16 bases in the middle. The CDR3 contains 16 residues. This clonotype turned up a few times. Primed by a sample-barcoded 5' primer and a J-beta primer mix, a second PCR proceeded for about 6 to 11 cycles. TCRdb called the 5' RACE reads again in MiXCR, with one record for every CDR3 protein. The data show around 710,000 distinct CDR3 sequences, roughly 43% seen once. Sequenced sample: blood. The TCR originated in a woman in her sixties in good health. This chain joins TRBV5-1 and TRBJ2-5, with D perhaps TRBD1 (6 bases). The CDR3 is CASSLVWRRGGETQYF. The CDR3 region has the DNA TGCGCCAGCAGCTTGGTTTGGCGGAGAGGGGGAGAGACCCAGTACTTC.